This TCR beta chain is drawn from a study of cytomegalovirus exposure and HLA in healthy donors. PCR primers comprised 60 Vbeta and 13 Jbeta primers. The method was immunoSEQ multiplex PCR; TCRdb's version includes in-frame clones alone and lacks a portion of them. Counted here are some 120,000 clones, roughly four fifths occurring once; the ten biggest clones make up just under 3%. This CDR3 contains 13 residues. The germline V and J ends were trimmed by 7 bases and 7 bases, with 11 bases remaining between them. Germline values: CDR1 SNHLY, CDR2 FYNNEI. Each donor was nominally healthy when sampled (though unrecorded immune exposures were likely).

The chain carries TRBV2 and TRBJ1-6; D remains ambiguous. The source of this sequence is a woman aged 40 to 50 in good health and CMV-seropositive. Sequenced sample: PBMCs. DNA for the CDR3: TGTGCCAGCATAAGGAGTTGGAATTCACCCCTCCACTTT. It codes for CASIRSWNSPLHF.